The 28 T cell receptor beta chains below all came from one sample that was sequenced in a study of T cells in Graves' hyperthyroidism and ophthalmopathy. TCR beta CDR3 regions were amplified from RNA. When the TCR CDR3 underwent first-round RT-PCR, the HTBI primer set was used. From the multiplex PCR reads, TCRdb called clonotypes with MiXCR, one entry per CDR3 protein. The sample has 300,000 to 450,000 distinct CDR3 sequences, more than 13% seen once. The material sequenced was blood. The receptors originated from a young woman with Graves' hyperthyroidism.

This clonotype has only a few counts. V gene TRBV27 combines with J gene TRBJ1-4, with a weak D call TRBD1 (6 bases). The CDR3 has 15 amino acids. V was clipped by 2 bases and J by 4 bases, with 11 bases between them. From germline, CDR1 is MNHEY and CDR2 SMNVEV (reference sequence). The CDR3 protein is CASSLTQGYNEKLFF. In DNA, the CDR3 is TGTGCCAGCAGTTTAACGCAGGGGTATAATGAAAAACTGTTTTTT.

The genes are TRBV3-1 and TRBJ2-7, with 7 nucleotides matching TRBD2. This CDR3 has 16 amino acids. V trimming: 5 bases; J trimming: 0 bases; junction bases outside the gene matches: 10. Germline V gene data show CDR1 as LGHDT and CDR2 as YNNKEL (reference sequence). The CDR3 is CASSRTAGTYSYEQYF. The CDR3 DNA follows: TGTGCCAGCAGCAGAACAGCGGGGACCTACTCCTACGAGCAGTACTTC.

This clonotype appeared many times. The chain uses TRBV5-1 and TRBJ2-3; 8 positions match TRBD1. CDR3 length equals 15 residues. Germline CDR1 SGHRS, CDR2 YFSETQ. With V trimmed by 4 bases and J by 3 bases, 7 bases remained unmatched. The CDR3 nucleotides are TGCGCCAGCAGCAAGACAGGGGTGGGGACAGATACGCAGTATTTT. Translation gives CASSKTGVGTDTQYF.

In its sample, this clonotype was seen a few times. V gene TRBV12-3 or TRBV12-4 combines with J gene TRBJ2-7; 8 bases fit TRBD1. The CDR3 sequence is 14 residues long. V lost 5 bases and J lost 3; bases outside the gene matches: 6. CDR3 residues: CASSKDREDYEQYF. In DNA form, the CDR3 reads TGTGCCAGCAGTAAGGACAGGGAGGACTACGAGCAGTACTTC.

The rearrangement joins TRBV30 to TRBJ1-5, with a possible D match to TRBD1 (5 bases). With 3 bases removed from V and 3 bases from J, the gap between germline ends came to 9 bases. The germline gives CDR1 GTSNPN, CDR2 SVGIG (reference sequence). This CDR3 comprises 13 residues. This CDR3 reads CAWSEDNNQPQHF. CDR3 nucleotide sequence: TGTGCCTGGAGCGAGGACAACAATCAGCCCCAGCATTTT. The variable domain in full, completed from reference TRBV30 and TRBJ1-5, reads SQTIHQWPATLVQPVGSPLSLECTVEGTSNPNLYWYRQAAGRGLQLLFYSVGIGQISSEVPQNLSASRPQDRQFILSSKKLLLSDSGFYLCAWSEDNNQPQHFGDGTRLSIL.

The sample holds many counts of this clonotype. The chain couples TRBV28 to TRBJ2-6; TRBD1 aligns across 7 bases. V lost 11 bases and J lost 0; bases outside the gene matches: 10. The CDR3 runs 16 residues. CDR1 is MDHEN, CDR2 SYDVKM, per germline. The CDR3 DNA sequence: TGTGCCGGATCGACAGGGTTTAGCTCTGGGGCCAACGTCCTGACTTTC. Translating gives CAGSTGFSSGANVLTF. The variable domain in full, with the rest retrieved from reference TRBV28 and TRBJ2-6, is DVKVTQSSRYLVKRTGEKVFLECVQDMDHENMFWYRQDPGLGLRLIYFSYDVKMKEKGDIPEGYSVSREKKERFSLILESASTNQTSMYLCAGSTGFSSGANVLTFGAGSRLTVL.

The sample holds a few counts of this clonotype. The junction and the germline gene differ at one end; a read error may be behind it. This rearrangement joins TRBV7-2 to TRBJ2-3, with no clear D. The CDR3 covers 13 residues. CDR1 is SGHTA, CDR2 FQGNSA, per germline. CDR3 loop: CASNLGSTDTQYF. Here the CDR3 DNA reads TGTGCCAGCAACTTAGGTAGCACAGATACGCAGTATTTT.

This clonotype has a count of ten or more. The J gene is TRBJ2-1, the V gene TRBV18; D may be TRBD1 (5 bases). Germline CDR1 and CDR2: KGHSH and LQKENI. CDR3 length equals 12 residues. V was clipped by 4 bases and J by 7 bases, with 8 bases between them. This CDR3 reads CASSQGMNEQFF. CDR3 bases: TGTGCCAGCTCACAGGGGATGAATGAGCAGTTCTTC. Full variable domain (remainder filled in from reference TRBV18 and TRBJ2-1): NAGVMQNPRHLVRRRGQEARLRCSPMKGHSHVYWYRQLPEEGLKFMVYLQKENIIDESGMPKERFSAEFPKEGPSILRIQQVVRGDSAAYFCASSQGMNEQFFGPGTRLTVL.

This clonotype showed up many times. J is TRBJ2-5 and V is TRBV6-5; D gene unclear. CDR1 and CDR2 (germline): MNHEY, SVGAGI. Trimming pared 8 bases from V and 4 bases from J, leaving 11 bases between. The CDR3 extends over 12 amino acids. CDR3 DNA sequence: TGTGCCAGCTCCAGAAGTTCAGAGACCCAGTACTTC. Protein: CASSRSSETQYF.

As DNA, the CDR3 is TGTGCCAGCAGACAAACCGGGGGACGGGCCTTCACTAATAATTCACCCCTCCACTTT. This sequence encodes CASRQTGGRAFTNNSPLHF. The chain has TRBV11-2 and TRBJ1-6; tentative D call: TRBD1 (5 bases). Trimming stripped 6 bases from V and 5 bases from J, with 26 bases between. The V gene's germline CDR1 is SGHAT and CDR2 FQNNGV. This CDR3 is 19 amino acids long.

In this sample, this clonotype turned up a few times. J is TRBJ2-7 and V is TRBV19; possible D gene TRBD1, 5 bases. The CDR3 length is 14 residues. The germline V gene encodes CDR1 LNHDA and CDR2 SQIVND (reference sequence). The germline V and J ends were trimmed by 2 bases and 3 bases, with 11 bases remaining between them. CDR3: CASSIRGESYEQYF. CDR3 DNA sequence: TGTGCCAGTAGTATAAGGGGCGAGAGCTACGAGCAGTACTTC. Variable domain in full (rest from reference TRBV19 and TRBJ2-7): DGGITQSPKYLFRKEGQNVTLSCEQNLNHDAMYWYRQDPGQGLRLIYYSQIVNDFQKGDIAEGYSVSREKKESFPLTVTSAQKNPTAFYLCASSIRGESYEQYFGPGTRLTVT.

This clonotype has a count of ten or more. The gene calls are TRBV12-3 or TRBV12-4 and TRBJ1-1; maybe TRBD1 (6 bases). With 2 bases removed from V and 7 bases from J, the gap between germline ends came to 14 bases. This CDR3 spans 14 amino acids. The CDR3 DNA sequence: TGTGCCAGCAGTTTATTGCAGGGGAGGGGTGAAGCTTTCTTT. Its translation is CASSLLQGRGEAFF.

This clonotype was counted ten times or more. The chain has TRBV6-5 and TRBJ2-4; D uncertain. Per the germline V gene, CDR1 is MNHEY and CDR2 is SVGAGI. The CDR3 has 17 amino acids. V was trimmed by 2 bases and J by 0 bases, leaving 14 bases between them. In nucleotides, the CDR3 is TGTGCCAGCAGTTACCGTGCGGCAAGCTTAGCCAAAAACATTCAGTACTTC. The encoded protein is CASSYRAASLAKNIQYF.

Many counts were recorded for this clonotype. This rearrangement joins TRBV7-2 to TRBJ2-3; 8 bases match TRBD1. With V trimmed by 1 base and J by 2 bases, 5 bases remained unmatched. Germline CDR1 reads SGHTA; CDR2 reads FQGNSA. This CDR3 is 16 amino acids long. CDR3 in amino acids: CASSLGQGALTDTQYF. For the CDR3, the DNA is TGTGCCAGCAGCTTAGGCCAGGGGGCCCTCACAGATACGCAGTATTTT.

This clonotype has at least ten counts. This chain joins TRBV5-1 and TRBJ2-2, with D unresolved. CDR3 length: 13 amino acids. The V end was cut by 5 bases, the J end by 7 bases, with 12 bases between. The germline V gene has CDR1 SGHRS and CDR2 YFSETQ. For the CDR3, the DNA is TGCGCCAGCAGTTTCCTAGAAAGCGGGGAGCTGTTTTTT. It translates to CASSFLESGELFF.

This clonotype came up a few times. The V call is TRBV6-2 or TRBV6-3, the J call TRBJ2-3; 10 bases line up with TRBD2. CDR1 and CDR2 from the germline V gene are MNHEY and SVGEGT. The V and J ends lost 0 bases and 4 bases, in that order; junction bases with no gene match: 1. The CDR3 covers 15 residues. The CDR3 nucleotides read TGTGCCAGCAGTTACTCAGCGGGAGGGTCAGATACGCAGTATTTT. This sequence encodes CASSYSAGGSDTQYF.

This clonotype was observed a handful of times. This CDR3 reads CASSQDRSTETQYF. CDR3 sequence (DNA): TGTGCCAGCAGCCAAGACCGCAGTACAGAGACCCAGTACTTC. This rearrangement joins TRBV3-1 to TRBJ2-5; D not resolved. Trimming took off 0 bases at V and 4 bases at J, with 9 bases between the two ends. Germline CDR1 reads LGHDT; CDR2 reads YNNKEL (reference sequence). CDR3 size: 14 residues.

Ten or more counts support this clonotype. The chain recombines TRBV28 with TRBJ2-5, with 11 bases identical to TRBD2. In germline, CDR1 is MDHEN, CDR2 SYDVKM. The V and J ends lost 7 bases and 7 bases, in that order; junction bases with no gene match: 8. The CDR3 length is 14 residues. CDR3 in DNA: TGTGCCAGCACCATTAGCGGGAGGGGGGGGACCCAGTACTTC. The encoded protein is CASTISGRGGTQYF.

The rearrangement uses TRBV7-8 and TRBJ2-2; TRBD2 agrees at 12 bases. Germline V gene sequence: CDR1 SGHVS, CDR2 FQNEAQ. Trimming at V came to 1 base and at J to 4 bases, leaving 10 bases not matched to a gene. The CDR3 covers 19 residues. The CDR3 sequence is CASSLEPLAGGSSTGELFF. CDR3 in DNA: TGTGCCAGCAGCTTAGAACCACTAGCGGGAGGTTCGAGCACCGGGGAGCTGTTTTTT.

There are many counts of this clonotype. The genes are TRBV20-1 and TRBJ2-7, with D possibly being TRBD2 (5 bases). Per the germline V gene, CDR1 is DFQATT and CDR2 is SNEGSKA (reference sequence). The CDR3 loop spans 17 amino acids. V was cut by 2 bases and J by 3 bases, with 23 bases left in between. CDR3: CSARKSLAQLQSYEQYF. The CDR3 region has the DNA TGCAGTGCTAGAAAGAGCCTAGCCCAACTGCAGAGCTACGAGCAGTACTTC.

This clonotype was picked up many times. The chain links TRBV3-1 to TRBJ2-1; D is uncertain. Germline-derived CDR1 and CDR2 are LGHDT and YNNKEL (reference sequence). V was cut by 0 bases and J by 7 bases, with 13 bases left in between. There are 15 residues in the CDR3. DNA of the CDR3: TGTGCCAGCAGCCAAGATCTCAGTGAAGGTAATGAGCAGTTCTTC. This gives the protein CASSQDLSEGNEQFF.

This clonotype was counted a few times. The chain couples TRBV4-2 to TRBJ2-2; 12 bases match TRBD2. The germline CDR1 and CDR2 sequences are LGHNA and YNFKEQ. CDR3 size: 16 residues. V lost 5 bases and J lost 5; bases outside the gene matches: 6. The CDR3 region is CASSAQGLAGTGELFF. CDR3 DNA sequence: TGTGCCAGCAGCGCCCAAGGACTAGCGGGAACCGGGGAGCTGTTTTTT.

The CDR3 region has the DNA TGTGCCACCAGTCTCAGTACTAACTATGGCTACACCTTC. Amino acid sequence: CATSLSTNYGYTF. This sequence joins TRBV24-1 and TRBJ1-2; D is unclear. Trimming removed 6 bases from V and 0 bases from J, with 7 bases in between. The CDR3 length is 13 residues. From germline, CDR1 is KGHDR and CDR2 SFDVKD.

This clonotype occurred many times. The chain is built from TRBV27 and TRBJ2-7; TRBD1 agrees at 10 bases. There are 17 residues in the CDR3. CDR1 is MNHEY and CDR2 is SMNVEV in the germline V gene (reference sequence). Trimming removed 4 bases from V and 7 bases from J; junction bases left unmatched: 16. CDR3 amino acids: CASSSPTTGGAVWEQYF. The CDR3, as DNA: TGTGCCAGCAGTTCCCCCACGACAGGGGGCGCGGTATGGGAGCAGTACTTC.

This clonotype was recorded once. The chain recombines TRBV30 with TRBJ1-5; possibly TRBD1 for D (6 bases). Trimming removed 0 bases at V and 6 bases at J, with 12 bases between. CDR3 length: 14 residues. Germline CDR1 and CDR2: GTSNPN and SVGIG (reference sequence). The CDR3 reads CAWSVKGGGQPQHF. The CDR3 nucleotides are TGTGCCTGGAGTGTAAAGGGGGGCGGTCAGCCCCAGCATTTT.

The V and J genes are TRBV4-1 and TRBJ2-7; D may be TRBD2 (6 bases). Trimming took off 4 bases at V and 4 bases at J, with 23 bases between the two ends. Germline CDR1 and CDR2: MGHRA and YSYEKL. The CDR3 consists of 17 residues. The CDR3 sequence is CASSLRLSGLAQYEQYF. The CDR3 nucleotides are TGCGCCAGCAGCCTACGATTGTCGGGACTTGCCCAATACGAGCAGTACTTC.

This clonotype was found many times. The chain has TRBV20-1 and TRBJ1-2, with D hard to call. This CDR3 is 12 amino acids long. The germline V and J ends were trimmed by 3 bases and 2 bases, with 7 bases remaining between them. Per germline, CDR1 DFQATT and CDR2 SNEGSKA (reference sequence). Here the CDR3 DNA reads TGCAGTGCTAGTGGGTGGAACTATGGCTACACCTTC. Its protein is CSASGWNYGYTF.

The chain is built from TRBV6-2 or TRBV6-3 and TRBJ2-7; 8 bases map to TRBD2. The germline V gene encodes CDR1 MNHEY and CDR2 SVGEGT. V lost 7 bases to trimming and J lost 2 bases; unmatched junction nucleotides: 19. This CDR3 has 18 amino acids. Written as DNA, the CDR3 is TGTGCCAGCACCTTCCTAAGCCCATATAGCGGGACCGCCTACGAGCAGTACTTC. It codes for CASTFLSPYSGTAYEQYF.